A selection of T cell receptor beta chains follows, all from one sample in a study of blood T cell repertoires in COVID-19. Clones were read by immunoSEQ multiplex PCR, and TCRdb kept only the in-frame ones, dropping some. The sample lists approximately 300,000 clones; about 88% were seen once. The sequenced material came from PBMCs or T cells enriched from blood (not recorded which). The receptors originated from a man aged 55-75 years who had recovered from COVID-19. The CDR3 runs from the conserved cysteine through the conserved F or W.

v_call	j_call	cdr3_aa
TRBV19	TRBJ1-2	CATQGQDRYGYTF
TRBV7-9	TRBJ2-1	CASSTWTSGAYNEQFF
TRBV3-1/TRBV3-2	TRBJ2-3	CASSLGLAGRTDTQYF
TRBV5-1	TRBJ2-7	CASSFERENDEQYF
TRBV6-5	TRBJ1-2	CASSPPKGGYTF
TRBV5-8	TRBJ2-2	CASSLMVVPGELFF
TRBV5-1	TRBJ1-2	CASSARGDREDERGYTF
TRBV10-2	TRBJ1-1	CASSESTDPQAFF
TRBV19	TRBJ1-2	CASSMGQHANYGYTF
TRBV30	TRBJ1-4	CASSGGGNEKLFF
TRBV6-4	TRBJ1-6	CASSRTGTGGSPLHF
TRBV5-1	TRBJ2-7	CASSLVGYEQYF
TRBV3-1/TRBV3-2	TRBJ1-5	CASSQGRRNQPQHF
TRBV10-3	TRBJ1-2	CAISESNSGTGGRYGYTF
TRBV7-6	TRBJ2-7	CASSSELVTSGSGSYEQYF
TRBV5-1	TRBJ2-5	CASSFDQETQYF
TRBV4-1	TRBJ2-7	CASSQGAPDSVYEQYF
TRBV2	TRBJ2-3	CASSLLAAADTQYF
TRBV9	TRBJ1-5	CASSATYRDQPQHF
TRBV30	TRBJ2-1	CAWSALDIIGEQFF
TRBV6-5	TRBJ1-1	CASSTQTGMAFF
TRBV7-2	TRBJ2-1	CASSLEGTSGRFYNEQFF
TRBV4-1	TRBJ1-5	CASSQVAQGNNQPQHF
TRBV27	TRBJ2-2	CASGRDRGTGELFF
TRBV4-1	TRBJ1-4	CASSSFGEKLFF
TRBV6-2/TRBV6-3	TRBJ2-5	CASSYVGRLGETQYF
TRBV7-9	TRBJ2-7	CASTSTLTYEQYF
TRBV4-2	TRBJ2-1	CASSQEGTGGYNEQFF